This TCR beta chain emerged from a study of post-analysis software for immune sequencing data. Unique molecular identifiers were present in the TCR beta cDNA libraries. TCRdb reprocessed the PCR reads with MiXCR, giving one entry per CDR3 protein. Seen here are hundreds of thousands of distinct CDR3 sequences, approximately 53% observed once, and the top ten hold approximately 4.2%. The specimen sequenced was blood. This clonotype was sampled from a girl between 5 and 17 years old with multiple sclerosis.

CDR3 loop: CASSLNGITNEKLFF. The CDR3, as DNA: TGCGCCAGCAGCTTGAACGGGATTACTAATGAAAAACTGTTTTTT. V gene TRBV5-1 combines with J gene TRBJ1-4; D not certain. V shed 1 base and J shed 2 bases, with 9 bases lying between them. This CDR3 has 15 residues. Germline V gene lookup returns CDR1 SGHRS and CDR2 YFSETQ. Supplemented by reference TRBV5-1 and TRBJ1-4, the full variable domain reads KAGVTQTPRYLIKTRGQQVTLSCSPISGHRSVSWYQQTPGQGLQFLFEYFSETQRNKGNFPGRFSGRQFSNSRSEMNVSTLELGDSALYLCASSLNGITNEKLFFGSGTQLSVL.